This TCR beta chain was captured in a study of radiotherapy plus CTLA-4 blockade in lung cancer. Study overall: Roughly 17% of patients responded objectively, and approximately 31% achieved disease control. Findings and limits, study-wide: With interferon-beta, early dynamics of blood T cell clones were reported to best predict response. Radiotherapy was combined with ipilimumab, and tumor-derived TCR clones then expanded in blood.

Here immunoSEQ multiplex PCR was the method, and the copy in TCRdb shows in-frame clones only, minus some. Of about 49,000 clones listed, 60% to 80% are singletons. With ipilimumab providing CTLA-4 blockade, focal radiation was administered to patients who had chemo-refractory metastatic non-small-cell lung cancer. Notes on this clone: No antigen is known for it.

The CDR3 loop spans 15 amino acids. Germline values: CDR1 SNHLY, CDR2 FYNNEI. V shed 8 bases and J 5 bases; nucleotides not matched to a gene: 13. This TCR was recovered from a human donor with non-small cell lung cancer who had stable disease on radiotherapy plus ipilimumab. The sample consisted of peripheral blood, taken from a patient treated with radiotherapy plus ipilimumab. This chain links TRBV2 with TRBJ2-3; 7 positions match TRBD2. CDR3 sequence (DNA): TGTGCCAGCCAAACAGCGGGAACGGGCGGAGATACGCAGTATTTT. It is translated as CASQTAGTGGDTQYF.